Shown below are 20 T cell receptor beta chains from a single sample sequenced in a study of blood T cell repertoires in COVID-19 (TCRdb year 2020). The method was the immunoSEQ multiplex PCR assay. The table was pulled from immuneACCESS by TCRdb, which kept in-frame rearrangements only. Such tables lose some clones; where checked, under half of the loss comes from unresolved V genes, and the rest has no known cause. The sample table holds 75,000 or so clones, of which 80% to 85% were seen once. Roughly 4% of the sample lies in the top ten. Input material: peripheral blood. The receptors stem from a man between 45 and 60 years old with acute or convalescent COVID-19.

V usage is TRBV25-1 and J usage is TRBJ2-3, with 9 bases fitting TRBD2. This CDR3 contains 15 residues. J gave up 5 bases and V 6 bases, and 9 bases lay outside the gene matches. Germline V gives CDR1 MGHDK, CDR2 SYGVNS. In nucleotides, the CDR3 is TGTGCCAGCAGCGCGACTAGCGGCCTGGGAGATACGCAGTATTTT. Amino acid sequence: CASSATSGLGDTQYF.

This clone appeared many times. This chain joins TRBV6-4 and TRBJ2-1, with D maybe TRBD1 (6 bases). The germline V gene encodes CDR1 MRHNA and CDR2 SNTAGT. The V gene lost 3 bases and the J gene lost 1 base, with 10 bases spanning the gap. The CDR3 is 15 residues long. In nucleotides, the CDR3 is TGTGCCAGCAGTGAGGGGCAGGGGTCCTACAATGAGCAGTTCTTC. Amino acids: CASSEGQGSYNEQFF.

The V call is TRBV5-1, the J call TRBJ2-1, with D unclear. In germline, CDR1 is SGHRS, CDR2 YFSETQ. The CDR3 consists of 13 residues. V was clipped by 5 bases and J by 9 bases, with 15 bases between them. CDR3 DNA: TGCGCCAGCAGAGAGCCTACGACGGGTGAGCAGTTCTTC. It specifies CASREPTTGEQFF.

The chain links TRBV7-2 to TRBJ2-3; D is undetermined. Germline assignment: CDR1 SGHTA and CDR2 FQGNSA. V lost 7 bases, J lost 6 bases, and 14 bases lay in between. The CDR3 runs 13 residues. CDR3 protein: CASTYLVLDTQYF. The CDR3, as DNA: TGTGCCAGCACCTATCTGGTGTTGGATACGCAGTATTTT.

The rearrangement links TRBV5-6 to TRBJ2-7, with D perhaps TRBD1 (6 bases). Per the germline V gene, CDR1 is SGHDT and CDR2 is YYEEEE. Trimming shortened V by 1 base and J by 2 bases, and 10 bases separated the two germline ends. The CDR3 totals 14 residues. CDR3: CASSLPTGTYEQYF. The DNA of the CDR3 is TGTGCCAGCAGCTTGCCGACAGGAACCTACGAGCAGTACTTC.

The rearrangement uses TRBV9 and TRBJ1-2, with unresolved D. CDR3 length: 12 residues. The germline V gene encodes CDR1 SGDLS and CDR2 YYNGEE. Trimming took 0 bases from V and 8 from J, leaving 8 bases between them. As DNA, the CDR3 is TGTGCCAGCAGCGTAGCGGGTGGAGGCTACACCTTC. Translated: CASSVAGGGYTF.

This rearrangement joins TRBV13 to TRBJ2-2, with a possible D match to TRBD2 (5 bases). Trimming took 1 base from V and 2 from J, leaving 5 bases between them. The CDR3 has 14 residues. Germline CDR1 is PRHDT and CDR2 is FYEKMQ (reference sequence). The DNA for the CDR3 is TGTGCCAGCAGCTTAGCGGGAAACACCGGGGAGCTGTTTTTT. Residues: CASSLAGNTGELFF. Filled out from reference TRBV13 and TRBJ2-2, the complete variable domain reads AAGVIQSPRHLIKEKRETATLKCYPIPRHDTVYWYQQGPGQDPQFLISFYEKMQSDKGSIPDRFSAQQFSDYHSELNMSSLELGDSALYFCASSLAGNTGELFFGEGSRLTVL.

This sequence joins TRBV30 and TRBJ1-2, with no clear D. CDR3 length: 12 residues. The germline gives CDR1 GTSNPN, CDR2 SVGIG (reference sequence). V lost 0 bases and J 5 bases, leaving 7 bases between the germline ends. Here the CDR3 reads CAWSVGFYGYTF. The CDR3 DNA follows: TGTGCCTGGAGTGTCGGGTTTTATGGCTACACCTTC. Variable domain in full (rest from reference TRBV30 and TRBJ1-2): SQTIHQWPATLVQPVGSPLSLECTVEGTSNPNLYWYRQAAGRGLQLLFYSVGIGQISSEVPQNLSASRPQDRQFILSSKKLLLSDSGFYLCAWSVGFYGYTFGSGTRLTVV.

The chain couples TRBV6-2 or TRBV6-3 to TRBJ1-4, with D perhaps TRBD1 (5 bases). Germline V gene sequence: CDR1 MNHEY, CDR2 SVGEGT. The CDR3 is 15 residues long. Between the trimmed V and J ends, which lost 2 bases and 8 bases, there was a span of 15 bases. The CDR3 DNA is TGTGCCAGCAGTTACAAAGGGGAGGGAGACGAAAAACTGTTTTTT. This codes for CASSYKGEGDEKLFF.

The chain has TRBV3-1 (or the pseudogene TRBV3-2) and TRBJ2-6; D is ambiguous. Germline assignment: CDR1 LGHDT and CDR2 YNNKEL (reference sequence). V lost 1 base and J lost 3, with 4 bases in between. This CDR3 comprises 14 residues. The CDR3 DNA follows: TGTGCCAGCAGCCAAGCCTATGGGGCCAACGTCCTGACTTTC. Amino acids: CASSQAYGANVLTF.

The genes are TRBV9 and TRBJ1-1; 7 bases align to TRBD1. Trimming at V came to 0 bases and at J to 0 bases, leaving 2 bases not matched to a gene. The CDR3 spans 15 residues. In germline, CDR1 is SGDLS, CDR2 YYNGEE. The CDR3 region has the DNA TGTGCCAGCAGCGTAGGGGGGACAGTGAACACTGAAGCTTTCTTT. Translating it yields CASSVGGTVNTEAFF.

CDR3 region: CSASKGTLEVETQYF. The CDR3 DNA follows: TGCAGTGCTAGTAAAGGGACACTAGAAGTAGAGACCCAGTACTTC. The chain combines TRBV20-1 with TRBJ2-5; D perhaps matches TRBD1 (6 bases). This CDR3 region has 15 residues. Trimming stripped 3 bases from V and 4 bases from J, with 18 bases between. Germline V gene data show CDR1 as DFQATT and CDR2 as SNEGSKA (reference sequence).

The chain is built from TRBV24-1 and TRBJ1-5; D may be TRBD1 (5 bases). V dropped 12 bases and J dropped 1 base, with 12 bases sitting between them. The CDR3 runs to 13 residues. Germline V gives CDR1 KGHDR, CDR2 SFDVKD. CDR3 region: CAVAGQSNQPQHF. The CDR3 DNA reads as TGTGCCGTGGCAGGGCAAAGCAATCAGCCCCAGCATTTT.

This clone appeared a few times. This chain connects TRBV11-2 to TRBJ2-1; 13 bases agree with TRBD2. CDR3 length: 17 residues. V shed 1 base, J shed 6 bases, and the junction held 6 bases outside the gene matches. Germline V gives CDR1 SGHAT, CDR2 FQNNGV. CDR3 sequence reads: CASSLARRTSGSNEQFF. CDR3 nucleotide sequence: TGTGCCAGCAGCTTAGCACGGCGGACTAGCGGGAGCAATGAGCAGTTCTTC.

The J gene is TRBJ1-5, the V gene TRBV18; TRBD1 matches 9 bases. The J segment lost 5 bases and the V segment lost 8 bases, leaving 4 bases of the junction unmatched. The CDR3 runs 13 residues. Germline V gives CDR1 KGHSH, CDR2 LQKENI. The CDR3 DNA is TGTGCCAGCACGGGGGACAGGGATCAGCCCCAGCATTTT. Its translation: CASTGDRDQPQHF.

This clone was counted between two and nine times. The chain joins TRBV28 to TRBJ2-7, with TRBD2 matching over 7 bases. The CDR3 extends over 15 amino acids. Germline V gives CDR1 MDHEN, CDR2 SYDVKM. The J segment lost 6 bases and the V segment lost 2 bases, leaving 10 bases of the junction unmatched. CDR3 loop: CASSLMRWEGVEQYF. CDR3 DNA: TGTGCCAGCAGTTTAATGAGGTGGGAGGGCGTCGAGCAGTACTTC. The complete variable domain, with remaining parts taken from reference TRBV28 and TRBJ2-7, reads DVKVTQSSRYLVKRTGEKVFLECVQDMDHENMFWYRQDPGLGLRLIYFSYDVKMKEKGDIPEGYSVSREKKERFSLILESASTNQTSMYLCASSLMRWEGVEQYFGPGTRLTVT.

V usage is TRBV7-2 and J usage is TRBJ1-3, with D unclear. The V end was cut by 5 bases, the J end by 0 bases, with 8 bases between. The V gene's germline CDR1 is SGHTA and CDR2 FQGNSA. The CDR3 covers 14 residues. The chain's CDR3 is CASSTVGSGNTIYF. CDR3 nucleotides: TGTGCCAGCAGCACAGTGGGCTCTGGAAACACCATATATTTT.

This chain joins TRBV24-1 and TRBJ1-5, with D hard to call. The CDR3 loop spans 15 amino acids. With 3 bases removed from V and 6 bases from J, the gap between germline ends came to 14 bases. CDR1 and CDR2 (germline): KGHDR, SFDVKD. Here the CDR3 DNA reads TGTGCCACCAGTGATCCCGGTGGTGGTCTTCAGCCCCAGCATTTT. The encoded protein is CATSDPGGGLQPQHF.

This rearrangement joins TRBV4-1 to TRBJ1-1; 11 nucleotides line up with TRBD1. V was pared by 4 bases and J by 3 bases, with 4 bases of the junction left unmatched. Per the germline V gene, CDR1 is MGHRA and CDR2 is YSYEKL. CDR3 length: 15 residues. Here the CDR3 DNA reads TGCGCCAGCAGCCCTAGGACAGGGGGCGACACTGAAGCTTTCTTT. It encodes CASSPRTGGDTEAFF.

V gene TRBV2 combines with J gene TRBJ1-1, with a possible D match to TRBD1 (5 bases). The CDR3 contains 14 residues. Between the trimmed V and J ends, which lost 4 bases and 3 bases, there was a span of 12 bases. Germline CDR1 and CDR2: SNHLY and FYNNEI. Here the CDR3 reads CASSVRGRDTEAFF. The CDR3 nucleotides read TGTGCCAGCAGTGTTCGGGGGAGGGACACTGAAGCTTTCTTT.